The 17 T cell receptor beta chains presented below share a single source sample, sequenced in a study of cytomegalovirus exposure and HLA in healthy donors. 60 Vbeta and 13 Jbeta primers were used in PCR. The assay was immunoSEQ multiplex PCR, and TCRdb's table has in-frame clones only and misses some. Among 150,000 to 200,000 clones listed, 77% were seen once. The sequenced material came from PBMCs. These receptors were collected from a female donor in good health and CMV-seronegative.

In nucleotides, the CDR3 is TGTGCCAGTAGTATGGACAGGGAAGAGACCCAGTACTTC. It yields the protein CASSMDREETQYF. The V gene is TRBV19, the J gene TRBJ2-5; 8 nucleotides line up with TRBD1. CDR3 size: 13 residues. Unmatched junction bases numbered 0, after V lost 3 bases and J lost 3 bases. CDR1 is LNHDA and CDR2 is SQIVND in the germline V gene (reference sequence).

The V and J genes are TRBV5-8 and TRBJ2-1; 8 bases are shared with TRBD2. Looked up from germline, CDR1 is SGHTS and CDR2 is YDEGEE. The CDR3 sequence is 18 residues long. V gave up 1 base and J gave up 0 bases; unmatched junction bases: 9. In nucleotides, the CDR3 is TGTGCCAGCAGCTTGCAATTGATAGCGGGAAGCTCCTACAATGAGCAGTTCTTC. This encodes CASSLQLIAGSSYNEQFF.

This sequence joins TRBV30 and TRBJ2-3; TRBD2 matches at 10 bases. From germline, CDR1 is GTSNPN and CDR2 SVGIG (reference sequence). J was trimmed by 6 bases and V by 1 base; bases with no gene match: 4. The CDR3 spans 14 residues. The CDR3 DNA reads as TGTGCCTGGAGTGGGAGCGGGGGGGTTGATACGCAGTATTTT. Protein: CAWSGSGGVDTQYF. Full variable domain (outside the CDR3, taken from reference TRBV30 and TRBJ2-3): SQTIHQWPATLVQPVGSPLSLECTVEGTSNPNLYWYRQAAGRGLQLLFYSVGIGQISSEVPQNLSASRPQDRQFILSSKKLLLSDSGFYLCAWSGSGGVDTQYFGPGTRLTVL.

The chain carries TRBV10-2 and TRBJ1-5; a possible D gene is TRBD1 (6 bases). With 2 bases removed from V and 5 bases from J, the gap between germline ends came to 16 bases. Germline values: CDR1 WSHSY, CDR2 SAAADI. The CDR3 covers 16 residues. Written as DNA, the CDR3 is TGCGCCAGCAGTGAGGTGGGGCAGGGGATTCATCAGCCCCAGCATTTT. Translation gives CASSEVGQGIHQPQHF.

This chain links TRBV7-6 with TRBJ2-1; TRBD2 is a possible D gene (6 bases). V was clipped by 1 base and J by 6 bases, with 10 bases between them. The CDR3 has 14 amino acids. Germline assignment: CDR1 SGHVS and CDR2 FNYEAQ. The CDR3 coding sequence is TGTGCCAGCAGCTTAGGGGGAGGAGCCAATGAGCAGTTCTTC. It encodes CASSLGGGANEQFF.

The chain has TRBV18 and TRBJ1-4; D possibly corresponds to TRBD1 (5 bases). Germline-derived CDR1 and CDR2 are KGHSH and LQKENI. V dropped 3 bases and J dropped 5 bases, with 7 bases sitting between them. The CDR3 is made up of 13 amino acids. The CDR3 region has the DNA TGTGCCAGCTCACCGGGGCAGAATGAAAAACTGTTTTTT. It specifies CASSPGQNEKLFF.

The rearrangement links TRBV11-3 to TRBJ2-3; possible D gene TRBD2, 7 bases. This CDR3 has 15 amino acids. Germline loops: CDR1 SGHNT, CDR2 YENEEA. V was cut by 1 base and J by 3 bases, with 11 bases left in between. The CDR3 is CASSLGGGATDTQYF. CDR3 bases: TGTGCCAGCAGCTTAGGAGGGGGGGCGACAGATACGCAGTATTTT.

CDR3 in amino acids: CASSHLGAEYNSPLHF. Written as DNA, the CDR3 is TGTGCCAGCAGTCACTTGGGGGCAGAGTATAATTCACCCCTCCACTTT. The chain carries TRBV6-5 and TRBJ1-6; D perhaps matches TRBD1 (6 bases). Germline-derived CDR1 and CDR2 are MNHEY and SVGAGI. Trimming cost V 5 bases and J 4 bases, with 15 bases left between them. The CDR3 is made up of 16 amino acids.

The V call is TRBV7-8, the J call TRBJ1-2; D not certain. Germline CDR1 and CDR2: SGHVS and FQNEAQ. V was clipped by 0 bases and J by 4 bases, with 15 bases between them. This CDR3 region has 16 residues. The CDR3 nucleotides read TGTGCCAGCAGCTTAGCCGGGTTCGAGGGTGCCTATGGCTACACCTTC. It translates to CASSLAGFEGAYGYTF.

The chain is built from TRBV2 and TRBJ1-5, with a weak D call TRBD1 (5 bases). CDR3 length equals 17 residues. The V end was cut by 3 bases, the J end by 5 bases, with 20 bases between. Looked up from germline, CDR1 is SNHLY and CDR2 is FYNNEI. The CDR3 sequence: CASSEVNWGVGDQPQHF. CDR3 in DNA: TGTGCCAGCAGTGAGGTTAACTGGGGGGTAGGGGATCAGCCCCAGCATTTT.

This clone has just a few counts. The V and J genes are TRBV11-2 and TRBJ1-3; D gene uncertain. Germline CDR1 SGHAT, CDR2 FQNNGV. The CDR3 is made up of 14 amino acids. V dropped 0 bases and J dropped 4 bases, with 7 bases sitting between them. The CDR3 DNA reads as TGTGCCAGCAGCTTAGACACAGTAGGAAACACCATATATTTT. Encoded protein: CASSLDTVGNTIYF.

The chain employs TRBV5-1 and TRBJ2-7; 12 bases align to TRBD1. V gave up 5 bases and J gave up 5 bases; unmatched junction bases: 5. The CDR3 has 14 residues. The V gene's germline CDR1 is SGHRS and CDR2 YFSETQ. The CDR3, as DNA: TGCGCCAGCAGGACCGGGACAGGGGGCAACGAGCAGTACTTC. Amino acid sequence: CASRTGTGGNEQYF.

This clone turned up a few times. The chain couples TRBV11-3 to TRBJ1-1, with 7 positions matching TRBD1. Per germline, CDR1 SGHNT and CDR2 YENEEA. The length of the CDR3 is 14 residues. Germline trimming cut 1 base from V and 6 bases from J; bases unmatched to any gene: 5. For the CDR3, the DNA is TGTGCCAGCAGCTTAGCAGGGGGTAAAGCTGAAGCTTTCTTT. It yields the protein CASSLAGGKAEAFF.

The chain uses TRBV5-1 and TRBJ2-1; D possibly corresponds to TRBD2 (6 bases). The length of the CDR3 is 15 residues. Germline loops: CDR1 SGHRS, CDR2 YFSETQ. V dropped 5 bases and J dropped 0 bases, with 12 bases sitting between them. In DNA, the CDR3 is TGCGCCAGCAGATGGGACTCCAGCTCCTACAATGAGCAGTTCTTC. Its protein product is CASRWDSSSYNEQFF. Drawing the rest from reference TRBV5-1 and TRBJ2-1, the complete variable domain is KAGVTQTPRYLIKTRGQQVTLSCSPISGHRSVSWYQQTPGQGLQFLFEYFSETQRNKGNFPGRFSGRQFSNSRSEMNVSTLELGDSALYLCASRWDSSSYNEQFFGPGTRLTVL.

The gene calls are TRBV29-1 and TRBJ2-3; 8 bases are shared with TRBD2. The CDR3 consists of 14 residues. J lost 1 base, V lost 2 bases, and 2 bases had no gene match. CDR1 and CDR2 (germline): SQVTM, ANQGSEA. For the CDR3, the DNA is TGCAGCGTTGAAAGGGGACTAGGCACAGATACGCAGTATTTT. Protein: CSVERGLGTDTQYF.

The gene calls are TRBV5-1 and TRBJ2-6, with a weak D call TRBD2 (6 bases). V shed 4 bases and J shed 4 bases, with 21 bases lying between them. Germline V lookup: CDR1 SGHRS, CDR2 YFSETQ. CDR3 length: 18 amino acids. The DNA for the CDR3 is TGCGCCAGCAGCCCTCAGCGCAGGGACTTTTCCGGGGCCAACGTCCTGACTTTC. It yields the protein CASSPQRRDFSGANVLTF.

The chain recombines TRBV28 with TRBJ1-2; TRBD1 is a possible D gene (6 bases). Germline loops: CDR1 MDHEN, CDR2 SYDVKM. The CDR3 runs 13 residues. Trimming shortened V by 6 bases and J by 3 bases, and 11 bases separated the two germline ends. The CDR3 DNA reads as TGTGCCAGCAGGACCACAGGGTACTATGGCTACACCTTC. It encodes CASRTTGYYGYTF.